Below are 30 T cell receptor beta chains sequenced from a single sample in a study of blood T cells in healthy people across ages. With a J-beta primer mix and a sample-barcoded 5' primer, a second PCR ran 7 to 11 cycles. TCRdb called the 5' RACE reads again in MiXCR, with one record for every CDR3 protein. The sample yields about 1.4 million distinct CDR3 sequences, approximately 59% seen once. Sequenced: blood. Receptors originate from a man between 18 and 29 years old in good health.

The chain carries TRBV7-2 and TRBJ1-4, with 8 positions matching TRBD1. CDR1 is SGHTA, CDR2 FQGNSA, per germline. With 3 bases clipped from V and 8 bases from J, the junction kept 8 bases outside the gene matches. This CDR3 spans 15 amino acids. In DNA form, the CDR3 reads TGTGCCAGCAGCTTTTCCGGGACAGGCTCCGAAAAACTGTTTTTT. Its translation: CASSFSGTGSEKLFF.

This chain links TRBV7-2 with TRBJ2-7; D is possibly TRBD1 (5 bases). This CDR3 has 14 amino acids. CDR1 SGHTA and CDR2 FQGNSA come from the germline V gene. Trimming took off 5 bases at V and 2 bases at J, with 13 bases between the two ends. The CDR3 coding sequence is TGTGCCAGCAGCCTCCGACAGCGCGCCTACGAGCAGTACTTC. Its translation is CASSLRQRAYEQYF.

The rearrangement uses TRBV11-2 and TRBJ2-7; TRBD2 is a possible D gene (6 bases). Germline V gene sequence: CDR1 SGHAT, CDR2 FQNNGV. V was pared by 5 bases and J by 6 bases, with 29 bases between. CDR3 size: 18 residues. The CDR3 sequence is CASSQNAKNLLARPEQYF. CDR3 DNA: TGTGCCAGCAGCCAAAACGCAAAGAACCTACTAGCTCGACCCGAGCAGTACTTC.

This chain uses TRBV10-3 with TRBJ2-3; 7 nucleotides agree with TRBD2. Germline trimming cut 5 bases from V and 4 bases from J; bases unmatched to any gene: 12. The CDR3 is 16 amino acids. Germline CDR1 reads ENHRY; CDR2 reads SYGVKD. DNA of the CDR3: TGTGCCATCAGTAGCGGGGTTCGCTATACAGCAGATACGCAGTATTTT. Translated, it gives CAISSGVRYTADTQYF.

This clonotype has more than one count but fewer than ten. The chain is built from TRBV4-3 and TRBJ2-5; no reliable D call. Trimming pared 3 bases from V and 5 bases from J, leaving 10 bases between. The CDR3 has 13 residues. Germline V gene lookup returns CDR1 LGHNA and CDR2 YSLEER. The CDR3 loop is CASSQTSQETQYF. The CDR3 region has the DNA TGCGCCAGCAGCCAGACTTCTCAGGAGACCCAGTACTTC.

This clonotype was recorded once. CDR3 DNA: TGTGCCAGCAGTGGAACAGGTTGGGGGGCGGACTATGGCTACACCTTC. Protein: CASSGTGWGADYGYTF. The chain has TRBV2 and TRBJ1-2; possibly TRBD1 for D (6 bases). The V gene lost 4 bases and the J gene lost 3 bases, with 18 bases spanning the gap. The germline CDR1 and CDR2 sequences are SNHLY and FYNNEI. The length of the CDR3 is 16 residues.

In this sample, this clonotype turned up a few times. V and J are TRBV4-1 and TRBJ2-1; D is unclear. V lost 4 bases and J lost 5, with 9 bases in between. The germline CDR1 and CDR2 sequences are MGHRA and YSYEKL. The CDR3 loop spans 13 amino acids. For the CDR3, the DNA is TGCGCCAGCAGCCCCCCAGCAGACAATGAGCAGTTCTTC. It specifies CASSPPADNEQFF.

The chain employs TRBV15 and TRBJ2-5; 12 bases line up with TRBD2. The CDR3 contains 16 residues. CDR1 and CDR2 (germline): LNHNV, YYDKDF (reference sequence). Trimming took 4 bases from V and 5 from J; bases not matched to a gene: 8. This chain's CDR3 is CATSTLSSGGVETQYF. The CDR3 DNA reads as TGTGCCACCAGCACACTCTCTAGCGGGGGGGTTGAGACCCAGTACTTC.

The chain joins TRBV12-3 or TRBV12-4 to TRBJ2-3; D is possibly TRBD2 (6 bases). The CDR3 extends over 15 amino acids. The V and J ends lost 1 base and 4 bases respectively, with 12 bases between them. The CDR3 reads CASSLEAGKPDTQYF. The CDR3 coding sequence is TGTGCCAGCAGTTTAGAGGCGGGGAAACCAGATACGCAGTATTTT.

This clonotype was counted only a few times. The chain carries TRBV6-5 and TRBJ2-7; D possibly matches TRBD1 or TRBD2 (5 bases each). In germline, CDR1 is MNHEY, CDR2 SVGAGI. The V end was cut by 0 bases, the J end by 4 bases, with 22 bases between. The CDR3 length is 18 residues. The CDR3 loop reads CASSYSWLGRDLQYEQYF. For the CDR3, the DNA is TGTGCCAGCAGTTACTCATGGTTGGGCAGGGACCTTCAATACGAGCAGTACTTC.

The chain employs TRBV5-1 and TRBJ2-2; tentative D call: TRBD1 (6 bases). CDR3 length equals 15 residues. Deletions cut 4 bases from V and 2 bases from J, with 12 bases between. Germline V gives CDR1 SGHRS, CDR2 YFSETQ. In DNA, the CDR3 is TGCGCCAGCAGCCAGAGACAGGTTAACACCGGGGAGCTGTTTTTT. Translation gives CASSQRQVNTGELFF. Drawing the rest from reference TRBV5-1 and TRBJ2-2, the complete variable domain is KAGVTQTPRYLIKTRGQQVTLSCSPISGHRSVSWYQQTPGQGLQFLFEYFSETQRNKGNFPGRFSGRQFSNSRSEMNVSTLELGDSALYLCASSQRQVNTGELFFGEGSRLTVL.

The CDR3 nucleotides read TGCAGTGCTAGATTAGGGATAGGTCGAGCAGATACGCAGTATTTT. Its protein is CSARLGIGRADTQYF. The chain couples TRBV20-1 to TRBJ2-3; D uncertain. V was trimmed by 2 bases and J by 4 bases, leaving 16 bases between them. The CDR3 spans 15 residues. Germline V gene sequence: CDR1 DFQATT, CDR2 SNEGSKA (reference sequence).

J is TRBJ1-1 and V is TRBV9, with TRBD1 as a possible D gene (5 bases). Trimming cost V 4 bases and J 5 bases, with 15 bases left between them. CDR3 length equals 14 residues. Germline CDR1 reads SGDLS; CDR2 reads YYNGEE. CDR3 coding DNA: TGTGCCAGCAGCCCTTGGGGGGAGGGGACTGAAGCTTTCTTT. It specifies CASSPWGEGTEAFF. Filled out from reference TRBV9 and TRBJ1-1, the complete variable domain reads DSGVTQTPKHLITATGQRVTLRCSPRSGDLSVYWYQQSLDQGLQFLIQYYNGEERAKGNILERFSAQQFPDLHSELNLSSLELGDSALYFCASSPWGEGTEAFFGQGTRLTVV.

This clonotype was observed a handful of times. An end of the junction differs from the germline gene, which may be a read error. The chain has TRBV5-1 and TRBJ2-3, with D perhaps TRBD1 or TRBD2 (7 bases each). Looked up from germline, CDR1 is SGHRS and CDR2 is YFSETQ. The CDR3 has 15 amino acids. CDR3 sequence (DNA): TGTGCCAGCAGCCTCAGGGGGGGCCCCACAGATACGCAGTATTTT. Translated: CASSLRGGPTDTQYF.

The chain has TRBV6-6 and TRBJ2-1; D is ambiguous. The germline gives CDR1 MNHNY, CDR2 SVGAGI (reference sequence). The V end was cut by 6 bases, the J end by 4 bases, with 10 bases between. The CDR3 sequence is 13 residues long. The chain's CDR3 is CASRSRMYNEQFF. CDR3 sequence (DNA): TGTGCCAGCAGAAGTAGGATGTACAATGAGCAGTTCTTC.

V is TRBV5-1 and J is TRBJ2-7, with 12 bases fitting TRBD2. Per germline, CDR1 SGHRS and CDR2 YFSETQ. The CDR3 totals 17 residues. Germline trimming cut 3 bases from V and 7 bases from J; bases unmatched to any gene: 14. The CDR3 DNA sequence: TGCGCCAGCAGCTACCAAGGACTAGCGGGAACTTACAATGAGCAGTACTTC. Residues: CASSYQGLAGTYNEQYF.

The CDR3 DNA follows: TGTGCCACCAGTGGGCCGGGTGGTTCCTACAATGAGCAGTTCTTC. This gives the protein CATSGPGGSYNEQFF. V gene TRBV24-1 combines with J gene TRBJ2-1; no reliable D call. V was cut by 5 bases and J by 1 base, with 11 bases left in between. Germline CDR1 KGHDR, CDR2 SFDVKD. The length of the CDR3 is 15 residues.

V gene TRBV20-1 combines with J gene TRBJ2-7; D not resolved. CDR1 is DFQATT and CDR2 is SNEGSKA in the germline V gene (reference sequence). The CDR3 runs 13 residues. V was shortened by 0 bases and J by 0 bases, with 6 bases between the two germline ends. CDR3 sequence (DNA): TGCAGTGCTAGAGACTTTGGCTCCTACGAGCAGTACTTC. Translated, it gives CSARDFGSYEQYF.

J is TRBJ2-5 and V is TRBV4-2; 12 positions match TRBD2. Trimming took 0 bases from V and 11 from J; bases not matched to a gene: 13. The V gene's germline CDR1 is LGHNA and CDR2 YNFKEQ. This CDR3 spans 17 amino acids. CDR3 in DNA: TGTGCCAGCAGCCAAGAACTAGCGGGAGGCCTCCTAGATGAGCAGTACTTC. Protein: CASSQELAGGLLDEQYF.

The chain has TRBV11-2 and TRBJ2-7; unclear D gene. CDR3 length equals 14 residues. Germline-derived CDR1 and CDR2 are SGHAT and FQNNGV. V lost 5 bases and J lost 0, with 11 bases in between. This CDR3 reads CASSHGLSSYEQYF. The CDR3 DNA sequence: TGTGCCAGCAGCCATGGGCTTAGCTCCTACGAGCAGTACTTC.

CDR3 sequence: CASTLRAGGLYEQYF. Here the CDR3 DNA reads TGTGCCAGCACACTTCGGGCAGGGGGCCTCTACGAGCAGTACTTC. V gene TRBV5-5 combines with J gene TRBJ2-7; the match to TRBD1 covers 8 bases. This CDR3 is 15 amino acids long. CDR1 is SGHKS and CDR2 is YYEKEE in the germline V gene (reference sequence). V shed 6 bases and J 3 bases; nucleotides not matched to a gene: 11.

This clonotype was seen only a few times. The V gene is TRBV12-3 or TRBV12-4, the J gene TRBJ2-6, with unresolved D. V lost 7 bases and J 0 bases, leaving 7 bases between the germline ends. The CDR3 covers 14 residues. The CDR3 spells CASTQNSGANVLTF. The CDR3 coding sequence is TGTGCCAGCACGCAGAACTCTGGGGCCAACGTCCTGACTTTC.

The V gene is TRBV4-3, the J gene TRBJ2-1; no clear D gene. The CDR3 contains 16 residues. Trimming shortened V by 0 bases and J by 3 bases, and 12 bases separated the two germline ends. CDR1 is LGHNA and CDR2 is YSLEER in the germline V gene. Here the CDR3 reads CASSQDHGLDYNEQFF. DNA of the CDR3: TGCGCCAGCAGCCAAGATCATGGGTTAGACTACAATGAGCAGTTCTTC.

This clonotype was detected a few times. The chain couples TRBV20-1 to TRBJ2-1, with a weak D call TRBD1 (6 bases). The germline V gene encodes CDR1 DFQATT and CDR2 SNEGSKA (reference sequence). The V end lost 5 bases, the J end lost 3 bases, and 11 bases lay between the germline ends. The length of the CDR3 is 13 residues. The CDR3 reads CSALGTNYNEQFF. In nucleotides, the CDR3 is TGCAGTGCTTTAGGGACAAACTACAATGAGCAGTTCTTC.

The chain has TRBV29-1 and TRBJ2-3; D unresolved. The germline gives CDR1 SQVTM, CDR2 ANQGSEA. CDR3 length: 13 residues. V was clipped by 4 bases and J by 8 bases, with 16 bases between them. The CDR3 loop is CSVAPTAIPTQYF. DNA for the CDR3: TGCAGCGTTGCACCTACCGCTATTCCTACGCAGTATTTT.

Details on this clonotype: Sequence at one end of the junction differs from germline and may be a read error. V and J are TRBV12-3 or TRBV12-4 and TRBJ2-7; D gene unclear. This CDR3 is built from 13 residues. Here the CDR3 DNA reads TGTGCCAGCAGTTTGGGCAGGTCCTACGAGCAGCACTTC. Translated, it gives CASSLGRSYEQHF.

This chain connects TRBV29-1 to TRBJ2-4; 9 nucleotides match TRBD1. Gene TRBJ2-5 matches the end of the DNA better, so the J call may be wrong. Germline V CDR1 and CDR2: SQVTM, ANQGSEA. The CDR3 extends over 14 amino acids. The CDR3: CSVVTGGFVETQYF. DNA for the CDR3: TGCAGCGTCGTAACAGGGGGCTTCGTGGAGACCCAGTACTTC.

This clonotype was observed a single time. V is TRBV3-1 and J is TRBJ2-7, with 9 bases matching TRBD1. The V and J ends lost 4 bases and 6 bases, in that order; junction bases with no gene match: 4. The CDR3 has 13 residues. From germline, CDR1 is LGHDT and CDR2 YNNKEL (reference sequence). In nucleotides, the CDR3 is TGTGCCAGCAGCCGGGGACAGGGCCGCGAGCAGTACTTC. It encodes CASSRGQGREQYF.

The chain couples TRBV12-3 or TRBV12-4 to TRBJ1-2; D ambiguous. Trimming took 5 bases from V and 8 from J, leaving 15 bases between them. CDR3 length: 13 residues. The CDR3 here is CASSPVSLGGYTF. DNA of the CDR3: TGTGCCAGCAGTCCTGTCTCCTTGGGCGGCTACACCTTC.

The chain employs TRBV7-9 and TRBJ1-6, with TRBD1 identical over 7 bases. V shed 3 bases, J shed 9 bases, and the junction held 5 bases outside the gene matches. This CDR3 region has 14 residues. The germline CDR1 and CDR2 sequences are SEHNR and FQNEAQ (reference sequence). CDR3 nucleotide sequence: TGTGCCAGCAGCTTTGAGGGGGCAGGTTCACCCCTCCACTTT. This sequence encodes CASSFEGAGSPLHF. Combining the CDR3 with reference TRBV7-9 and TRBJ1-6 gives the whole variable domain DTGVSQNPRHKITKRGQNVTFRCDPISEHNRLYWYRQTLGQGPEFLTYFQNEAQLEKSRLLSDRFSAERPKGSFSTLEIQRTEQGDSAMYLCASSFEGAGSPLHFGNGTRLTVT.